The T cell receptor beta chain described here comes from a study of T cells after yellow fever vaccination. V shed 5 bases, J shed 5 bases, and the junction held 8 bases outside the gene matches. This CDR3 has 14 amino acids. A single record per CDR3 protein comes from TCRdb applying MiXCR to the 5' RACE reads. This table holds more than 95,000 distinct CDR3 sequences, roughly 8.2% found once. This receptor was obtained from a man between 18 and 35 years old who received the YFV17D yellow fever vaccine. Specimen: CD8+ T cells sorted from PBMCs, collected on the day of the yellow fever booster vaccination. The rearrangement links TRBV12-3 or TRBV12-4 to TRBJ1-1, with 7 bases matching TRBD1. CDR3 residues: CASSPTGLGTEAFF. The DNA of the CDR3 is TGTGCCAGCAGTCCGACAGGGCTGGGGACTGAAGCTTTCTTT.